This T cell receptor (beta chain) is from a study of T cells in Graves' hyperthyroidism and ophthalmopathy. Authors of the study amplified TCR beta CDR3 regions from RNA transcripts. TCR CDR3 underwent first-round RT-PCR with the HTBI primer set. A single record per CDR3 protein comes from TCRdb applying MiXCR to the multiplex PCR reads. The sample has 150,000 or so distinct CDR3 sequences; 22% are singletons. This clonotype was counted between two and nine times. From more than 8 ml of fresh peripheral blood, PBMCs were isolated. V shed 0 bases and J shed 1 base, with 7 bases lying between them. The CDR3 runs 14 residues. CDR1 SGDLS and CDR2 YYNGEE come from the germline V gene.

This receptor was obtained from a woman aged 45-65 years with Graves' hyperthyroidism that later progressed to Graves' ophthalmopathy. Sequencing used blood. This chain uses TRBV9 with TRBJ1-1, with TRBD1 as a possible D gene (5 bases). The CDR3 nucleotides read TGTGCCAGCAGCGTAGAGCAGGGGAACACTGAAGCTTTCTTT. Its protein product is CASSVEQGNTEAFF. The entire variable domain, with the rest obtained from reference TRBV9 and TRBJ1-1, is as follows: DSGVTQTPKHLITATGQRVTLRCSPRSGDLSVYWYQQSLDQGLQFLIQYYNGEERAKGNILERFSAQQFPDLHSELNLSSLELGDSALYFCASSVEQGNTEAFFGQGTRLTVV.